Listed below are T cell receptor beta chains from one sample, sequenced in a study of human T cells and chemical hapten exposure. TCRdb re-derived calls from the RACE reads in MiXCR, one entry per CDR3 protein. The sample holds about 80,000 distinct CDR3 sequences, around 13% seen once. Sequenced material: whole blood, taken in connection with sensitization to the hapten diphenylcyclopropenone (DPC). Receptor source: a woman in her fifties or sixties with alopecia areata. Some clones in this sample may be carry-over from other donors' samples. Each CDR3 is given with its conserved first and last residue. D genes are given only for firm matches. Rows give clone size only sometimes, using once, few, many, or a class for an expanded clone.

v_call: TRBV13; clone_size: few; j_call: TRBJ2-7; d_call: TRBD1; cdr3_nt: TGTGCCAGCAGCTTAGTTAGGGACAGGCTCCTGGGAAAGTACGAGCAGTACTTC; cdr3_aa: CASSLVRDRLLGKYEQYF
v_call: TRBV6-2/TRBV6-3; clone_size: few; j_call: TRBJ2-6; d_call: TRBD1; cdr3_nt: TGTGCCAGCACCCCCTTCGGGACAGGGATAACTGGGGCCAACGTCCTGACTTTC; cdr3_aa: CASTPFGTGITGANVLTF
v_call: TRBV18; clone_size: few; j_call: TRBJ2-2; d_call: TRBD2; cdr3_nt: TGTGCCAGCTCACCTCAGCGGACTAGCGGGAGTGGTATCACCGGGGAGCTGTTTTTT; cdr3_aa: CASSPQRTSGSGITGELFF
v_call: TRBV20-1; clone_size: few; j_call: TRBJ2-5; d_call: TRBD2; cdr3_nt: TGCAGTGCTAATAGCGGGAGCGCCCAGACCCAGTACTTC; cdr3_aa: CSANSGSAQTQYF
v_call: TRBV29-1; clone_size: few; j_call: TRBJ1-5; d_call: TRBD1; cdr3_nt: TGCAGCGCTCGACAGGGCGATCAGCCCCAGCATTTT; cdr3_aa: CSARQGDQPQHF
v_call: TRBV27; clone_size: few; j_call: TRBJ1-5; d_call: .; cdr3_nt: TGTGCCAGCAGTTTCGTAGGTGGCAATCAGCCCCAGCATTTT; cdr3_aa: CASSFVGGNQPQHF
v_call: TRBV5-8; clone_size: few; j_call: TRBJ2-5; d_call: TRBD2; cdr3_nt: TGTGCCAGCAGCCCTATGAGGGTAGCGGGTAACCAAGAGACCCAGTACTTC; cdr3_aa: CASSPMRVAGNQETQYF
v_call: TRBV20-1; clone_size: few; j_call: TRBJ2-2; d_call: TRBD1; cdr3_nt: TGCAGTGCTAGAGAAGGGGGCATCGGTCCCGGGGAGCTGTTTTTT; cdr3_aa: CSAREGGIGPGELFF
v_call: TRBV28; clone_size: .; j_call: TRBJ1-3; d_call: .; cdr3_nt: TGTGCCAGCACTACTAGTGTTACCGGAAACACCATATATTTT; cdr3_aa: CASTTSVTGNTIYF
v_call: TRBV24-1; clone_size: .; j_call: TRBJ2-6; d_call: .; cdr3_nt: TGTGCCACCAGTGATCCCTTGGGGTCTGGGGCCAACGTCCTGACTTTC; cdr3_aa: CATSDPLGSGANVLTF
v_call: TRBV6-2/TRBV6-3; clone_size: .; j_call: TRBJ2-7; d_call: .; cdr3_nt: TGTGCCAGCAGACTCCCCGGTGGGGGCGCCTACGAGCAGTACTTC; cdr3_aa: CASRLPGGGAYEQYF
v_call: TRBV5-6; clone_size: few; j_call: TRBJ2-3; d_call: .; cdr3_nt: TGTGCCAGCAGCTTGCATCAGGGGCGGACGCAGTATTTT; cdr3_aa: CASSLHQGRTQYF
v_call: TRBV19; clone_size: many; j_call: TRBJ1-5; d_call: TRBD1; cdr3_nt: TGTGCCAGTACCACAACAGGGGGCCGGCAGCCCCAGCATTTT; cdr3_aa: CASTTTGGRQPQHF
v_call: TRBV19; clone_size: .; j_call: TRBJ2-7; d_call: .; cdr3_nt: TGTGCCAGTGGGCTAGGGGCCTACGAGCAGTACTTC; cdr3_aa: CASGLGAYEQYF
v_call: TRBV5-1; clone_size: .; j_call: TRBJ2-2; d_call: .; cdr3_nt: TGCGCCAGCAGCTCCTTTGGTCAGGGCACCGGGGAGCTGTTTTTT; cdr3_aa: CASSSFGQGTGELFF
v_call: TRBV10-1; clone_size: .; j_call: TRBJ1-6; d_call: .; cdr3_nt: TGCGCCAGCAGAGAGGCGTATAATTCACCCCTCCACTTT; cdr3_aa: CASREAYNSPLHF
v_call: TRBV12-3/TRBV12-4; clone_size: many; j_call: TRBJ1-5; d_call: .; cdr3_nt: TGTGCCAGCAGCAAGGAGGGAGTCAATCAGCCCCAGCATTTT; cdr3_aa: CASSKEGVNQPQHF
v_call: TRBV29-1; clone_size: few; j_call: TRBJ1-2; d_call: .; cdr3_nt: TGCAGCGTCAGTGAGGCAGGGACGGGCTATGGCTACACCTTC; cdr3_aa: CSVSEAGTGYGYTF